This T cell receptor (beta chain) was recorded in a study of T cells in Graves' hyperthyroidism and ophthalmopathy. Study-level results: Using 13 V-J features, a model discriminated ophthalmopathy from stable hyperthyroidism. Most thyroid clonotypes expanded above 0.001 appeared in blood too.

The CDR3 regions of TCR beta were amplified from RNA transcripts. First-round RT-PCR of the TCR CDR3 relied on the HTBI primer set. Each CDR3 protein is one row after TCRdb ran MiXCR on the multiplex PCR reads. The repertoire holds some 760,000 distinct CDR3 sequences, with around 15% as singletons. Concerning this clonotype itself: The antigen is unknown.

V shed 0 bases and J shed 7 bases, with 10 bases lying between them. Germline loops: CDR1 MGHRA, CDR2 YSYEKL. The CDR3 has 14 amino acids. The source material was blood. The gene calls are TRBV4-1 and TRBJ1-5; D is uncertain. The TCR was taken from a woman younger than 35 with Graves' hyperthyroidism. CDR3 amino acids: CASSQEWTDQPQHF. CDR3 nucleotide sequence: TGCGCCAGCAGCCAAGAATGGACGGACCAGCCCCAGCATTTT.